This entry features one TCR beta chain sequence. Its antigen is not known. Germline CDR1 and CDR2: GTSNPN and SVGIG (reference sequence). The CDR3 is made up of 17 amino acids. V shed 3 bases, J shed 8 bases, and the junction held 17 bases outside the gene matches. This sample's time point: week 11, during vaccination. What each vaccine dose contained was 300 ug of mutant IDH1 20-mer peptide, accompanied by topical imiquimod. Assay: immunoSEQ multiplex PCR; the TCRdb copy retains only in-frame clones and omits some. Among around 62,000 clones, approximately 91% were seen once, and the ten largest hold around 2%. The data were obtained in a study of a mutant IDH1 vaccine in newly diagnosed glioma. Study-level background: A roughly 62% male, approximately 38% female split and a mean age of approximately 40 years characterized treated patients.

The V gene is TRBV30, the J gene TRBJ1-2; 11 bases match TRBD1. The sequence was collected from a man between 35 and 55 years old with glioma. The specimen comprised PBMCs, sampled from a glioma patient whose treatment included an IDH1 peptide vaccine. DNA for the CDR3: TGTGCCTGGAGAGCACCGGGACAGGGGGTACTTCAAGGAGGCTACACCTTC. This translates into CAWRAPGQGVLQGGYTF.